This TCR beta chain came from a study of blood T cell repertoires in COVID-19. Study-level background: Some COVID-19 samples were acute and others convalescent; all came from the United States, Italy and Spain. PBMCs, B-cell-depleted T cells, or T cells provided the cDNA or gDNA that made up the material.

Per the original data handling: The authors estimated nucleated cell counts from reference gene primer amplification. Here immunoSEQ multiplex PCR was the method, and the copy in TCRdb shows in-frame clones only, minus some. V, J and clone size are taken as reported in that table, and D and trimming were inferred from the DNA itself. Altogether about 50,000 clones are present, around 86% being singletons, with the ten largest covering about 15%. Germline CDR1 KGHSH, CDR2 LQKENI. The CDR3 has 13 residues. V lost 3 bases and J 2 bases, leaving 6 bases between the germline ends. This receptor was taken from a human donor in a cohort sampled during active COVID-19. V and J are TRBV18 and TRBJ2-3; D is ambiguous. Sample: peripheral blood. CDR3 in DNA: TGTGCCAGCTCACCCACATTCACAGATACGCAGTATTTT. It specifies CASSPTFTDTQYF.